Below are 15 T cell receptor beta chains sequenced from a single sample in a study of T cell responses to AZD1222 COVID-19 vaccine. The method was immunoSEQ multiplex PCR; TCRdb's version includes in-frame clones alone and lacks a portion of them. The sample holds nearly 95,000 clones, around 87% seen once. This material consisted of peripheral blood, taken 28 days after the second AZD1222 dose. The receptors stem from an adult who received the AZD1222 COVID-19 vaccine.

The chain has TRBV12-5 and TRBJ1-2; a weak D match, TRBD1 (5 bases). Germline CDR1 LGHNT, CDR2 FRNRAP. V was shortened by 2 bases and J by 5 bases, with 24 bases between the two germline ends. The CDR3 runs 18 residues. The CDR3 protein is CASGLPPRGREGEYGYTF. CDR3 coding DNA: TGTGCTAGTGGTTTGCCTCCCCGGGGACGGGAAGGGGAATATGGCTACACCTTC.

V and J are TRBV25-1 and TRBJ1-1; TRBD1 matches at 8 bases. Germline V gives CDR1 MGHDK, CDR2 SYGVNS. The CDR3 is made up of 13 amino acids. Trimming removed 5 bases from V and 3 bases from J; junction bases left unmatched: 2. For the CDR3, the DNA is TGTGCCAGCAGTCAACAGGGGGACACTGAAGCTTTCTTT. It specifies CASSQQGDTEAFF.

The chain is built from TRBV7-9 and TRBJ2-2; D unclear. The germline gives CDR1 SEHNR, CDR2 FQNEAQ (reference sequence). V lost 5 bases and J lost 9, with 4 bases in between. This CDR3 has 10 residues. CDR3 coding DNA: TGTGCCAGCAGCGTCAGGGAGCTGTTTTTT. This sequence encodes CASSVRELFF.

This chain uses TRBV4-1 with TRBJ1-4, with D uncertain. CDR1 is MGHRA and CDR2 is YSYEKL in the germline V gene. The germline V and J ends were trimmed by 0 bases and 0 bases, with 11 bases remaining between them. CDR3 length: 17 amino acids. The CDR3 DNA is TGCGCCAGCAGCCAAGAAAAGGGCTCCACAACTAATGAAAAACTGTTTTTT. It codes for CASSQEKGSTTNEKLFF.

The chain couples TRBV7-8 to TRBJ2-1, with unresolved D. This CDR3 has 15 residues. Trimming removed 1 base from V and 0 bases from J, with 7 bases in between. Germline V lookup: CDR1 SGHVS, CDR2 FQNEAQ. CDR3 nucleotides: TGTGCCAGCAGCTTAGTCGGGTTCTCCTACAATGAGCAGTTCTTC. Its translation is CASSLVGFSYNEQFF.

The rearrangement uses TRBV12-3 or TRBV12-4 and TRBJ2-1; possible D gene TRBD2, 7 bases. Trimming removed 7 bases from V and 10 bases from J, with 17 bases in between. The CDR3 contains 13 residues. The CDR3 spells CASTTDPGGEQFF. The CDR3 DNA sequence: TGTGCCAGCACTACGGACCCGGGGGGCGAGCAGTTCTTC.

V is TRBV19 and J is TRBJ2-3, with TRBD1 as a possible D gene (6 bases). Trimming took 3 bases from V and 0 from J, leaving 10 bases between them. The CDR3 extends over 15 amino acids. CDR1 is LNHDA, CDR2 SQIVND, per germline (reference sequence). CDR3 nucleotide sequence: TGTGCCAGTAGTATCCGGGACACGAGCACAGATACGCAGTATTTT. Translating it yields CASSIRDTSTDTQYF.

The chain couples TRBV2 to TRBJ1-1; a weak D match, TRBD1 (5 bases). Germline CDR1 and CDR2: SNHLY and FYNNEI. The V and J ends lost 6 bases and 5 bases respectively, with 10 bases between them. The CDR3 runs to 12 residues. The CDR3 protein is CASREGKTEAFF. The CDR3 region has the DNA TGTGCCAGCAGAGAGGGGAAGACTGAAGCTTTCTTT.

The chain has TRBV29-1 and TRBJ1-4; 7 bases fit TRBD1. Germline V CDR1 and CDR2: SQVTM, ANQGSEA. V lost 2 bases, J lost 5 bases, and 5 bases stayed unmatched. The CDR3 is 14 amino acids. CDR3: CSVESGTENEKLFF. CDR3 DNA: TGCAGCGTTGAATCCGGGACAGAGAATGAAAAACTGTTTTTT.

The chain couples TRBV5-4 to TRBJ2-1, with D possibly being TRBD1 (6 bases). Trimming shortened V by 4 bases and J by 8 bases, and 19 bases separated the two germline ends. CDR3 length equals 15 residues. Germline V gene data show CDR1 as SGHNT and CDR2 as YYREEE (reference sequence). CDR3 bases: TGTGCCAGCAGCCAACACAGGGACCAAATCGATGAGCAGTTCTTC. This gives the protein CASSQHRDQIDEQFF.

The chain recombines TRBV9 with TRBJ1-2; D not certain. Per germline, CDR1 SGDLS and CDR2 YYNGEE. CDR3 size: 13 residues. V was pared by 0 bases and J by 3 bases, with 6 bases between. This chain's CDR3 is CASSVAGYYGYTF. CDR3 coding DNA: TGTGCCAGCAGCGTAGCCGGGTACTATGGCTACACCTTC. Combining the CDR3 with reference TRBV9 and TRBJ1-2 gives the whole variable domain DSGVTQTPKHLITATGQRVTLRCSPRSGDLSVYWYQQSLDQGLQFLIQYYNGEERAKGNILERFSAQQFPDLHSELNLSSLELGDSALYFCASSVAGYYGYTFGSGTRLTVV.

The CDR3 coding sequence is TGTGCCTGGAGTGCCACTAGTGACTTCACAGATACGCAGTATTTT. This translates into CAWSATSDFTDTQYF. V is TRBV30 and J is TRBJ2-3; tentatively, D is TRBD2 (5 bases). Germline V lookup: CDR1 GTSNPN, CDR2 SVGIG (reference sequence). Trimming took off 1 base at V and 2 bases at J, with 13 bases between the two ends. This CDR3 comprises 15 residues.

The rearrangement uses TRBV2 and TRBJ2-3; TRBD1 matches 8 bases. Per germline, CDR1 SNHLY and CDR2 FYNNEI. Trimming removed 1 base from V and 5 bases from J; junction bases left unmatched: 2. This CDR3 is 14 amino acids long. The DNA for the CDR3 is TGTGCCAGCAGTGAAGACGGACAGGGAGATACGCAGTATTTT. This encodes CASSEDGQGDTQYF.

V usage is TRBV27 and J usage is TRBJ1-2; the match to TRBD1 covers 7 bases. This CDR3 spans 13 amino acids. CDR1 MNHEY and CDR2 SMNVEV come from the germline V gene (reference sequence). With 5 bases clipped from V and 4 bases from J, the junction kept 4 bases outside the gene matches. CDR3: CASSTTGFYGYTF. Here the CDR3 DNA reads TGTGCCAGCAGTACGACAGGGTTCTATGGCTACACCTTC.

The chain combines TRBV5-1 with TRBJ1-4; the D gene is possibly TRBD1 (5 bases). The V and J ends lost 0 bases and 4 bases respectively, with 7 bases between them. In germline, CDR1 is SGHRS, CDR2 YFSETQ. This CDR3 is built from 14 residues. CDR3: CASSLGGNNEKLFF. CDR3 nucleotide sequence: TGCGCCAGCAGCTTGGGGGGGAATAATGAAAAACTGTTTTTT. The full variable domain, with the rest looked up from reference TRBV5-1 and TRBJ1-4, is KAGVTQTPRYLIKTRGQQVTLSCSPISGHRSVSWYQQTPGQGLQFLFEYFSETQRNKGNFPGRFSGRQFSNSRSEMNVSTLELGDSALYLCASSLGGNNEKLFFGSGTQLSVL.